This is a list of T cell receptor beta chains from one sample in a study of T-cell memory formation after mild COVID-19. TCRdb reprocessed the 5' RACE reads with MiXCR, giving one entry per CDR3 protein. The table shows around 200,000 distinct CDR3 sequences, with roughly 16% occurring only once. What was sequenced was PBMCs or a T cell subset sorted from them (not recorded which). The source is an adult woman who had mild COVID-19 (a few samples of this study predate the infection). Cell type and time point are not known. The CDR3 runs from the conserved cysteine through the conserved F or W.

>TRBJ1-3|TRBV12-3/TRBV12-4
CASSFPTAPSTIYF
>TRBJ2-3|TRBV24-1
CATSVGTDTQYF
>TRBJ2-5|TRBV15
CATSRDLGGGSPYQETQYF
>TRBJ2-3|TRBV20-1
CSARALAGAYTQYF
>TRBJ1-2|TRBV12-3/TRBV12-4
CASAALENYGYTF
>TRBJ2-3|TRBV3-1
CASGQPQGFTDTQYF
>TRBJ2-2|TRBV5-1
CASSLRDSSTGELFF
>TRBJ1-6|TRBV30
CAWSVQGNSPLHF
>TRBJ1-1|TRBV24-1
CATSDTARTEAFF
>TRBJ2-2|TRBV6-4
CASSDQPNTGELFF
>TRBJ1-2|TRBV5-1
CASSTYRGPNYGYTF
>TRBJ1-4|TRBV4-1
CASSQGTGAEKLFF
>TRBJ2-1|TRBV7-9
CASSWDSSNEQFF
>TRBJ2-7|TRBV20-1
CSARDLRVYSYEQYF
>TRBJ1-2|TRBV30
CAWSVRRQGIYGYTF
>TRBJ2-7|TRBV7-8
CASSSRDLALRQYF
>TRBJ2-3|TRBV5-6
CASSSILPGDGTDTQYF
>TRBJ2-7|TRBV30
CAWSVRTSGELTLSYEQYF